These 23 T cell receptor beta chains were sequenced from one sample in a study of blood T cell repertoires in COVID-19. Method: immunoSEQ multiplex PCR; TCRdb's copy keeps in-frame clones and lacks some. The sample consists of roughly 150,000 clones, about 80% of them appearing once. What was sequenced was peripheral blood. The receptors derive from a man between 65 and 85 years old with active or convalescent COVID-19.

The chain joins TRBV5-1 to TRBJ1-1; 8 bases fit TRBD1. Germline CDR1 reads SGHRS; CDR2 reads YFSETQ. The CDR3 has 15 residues. The ends lost 1 base at V and 1 base at J; junction bases unmatched: 3. CDR3 nucleotides: TGCGCCAGCAGCTTGAGTGGGACAGGGAACACTGAAGCTTTCTTT. This translates into CASSLSGTGNTEAFF.

This clone was counted a few times. The chain joins TRBV5-6 to TRBJ1-2; TRBD1 aligns across 7 bases. The germline V gene encodes CDR1 SGHDT and CDR2 YYEEEE. The CDR3 spans 14 residues. V was clipped by 1 base and J by 2 bases; unmatched bases: 2. The CDR3 DNA reads TGTGCCAGCAGCTTGCAGGGGGAGAACTATGGCTACACCTTC. It specifies CASSLQGENYGYTF.

This chain joins TRBV5-1 and TRBJ2-1; D may be TRBD2 (5 bases). The CDR3 covers 14 residues. Deletions cut 1 base from V and 7 bases from J, with 12 bases between. Germline lookup yields CDR1 SGHRS and CDR2 YFSETQ. This CDR3 is CASSLSAGTNEQFF. Here the CDR3 DNA reads TGCGCCAGCAGCTTGTCGGCGGGTACGAATGAGCAGTTCTTC.

The gene calls are TRBV5-1 and TRBJ1-2, with D tentatively TRBD1 (5 bases). The CDR3 sequence is 16 residues long. CDR1 and CDR2 (germline): SGHRS, YFSETQ. Trimming shortened V by 3 bases and J by 0 bases, and 15 bases separated the two germline ends. The CDR3 loop is CASSWGGAETNYGYTF. For the CDR3, the DNA is TGCGCCAGCAGCTGGGGCGGGGCAGAGACTAACTATGGCTACACCTTC.

The chain joins TRBV19 to TRBJ1-5; TRBD1 is a possible D gene (6 bases). CDR1 and CDR2 from the germline V gene are LNHDA and SQIVND (reference sequence). Trimming left V 6 bases short and J 5 bases short, with 14 bases between. CDR3 size: 14 residues. CDR3 nucleotides: TGTGCCAGTAGACCAGGACAGCGATATCAGCCCCAGCATTTT. It specifies CASRPGQRYQPQHF.

This sequence joins TRBV18 and TRBJ2-2; D gene ambiguous. The ends were cut back, 0 bases at V and 4 bases at J, with 9 bases in the middle. CDR3 length: 15 amino acids. Germline V CDR1 and CDR2: KGHSH, LQKENI. CDR3 sequence (DNA): TGTGCCAGCTCACCACCGGTACGGAGCACCGGGGAGCTGTTTTTT. Its translation: CASSPPVRSTGELFF.

The chain couples TRBV11-2 to TRBJ2-3; TRBD2 aligns across 7 bases. Germline-derived CDR1 and CDR2 are SGHAT and FQNNGV. This CDR3 contains 19 residues. V dropped 4 bases and J dropped 1; count of bases not matched to a gene: 17. The CDR3: CASSYRLRASGVRTDTQYF. In DNA, the CDR3 is TGTGCCAGCAGCTACCGTTTAAGGGCAAGCGGGGTTCGCACAGATACGCAGTATTTT.

The CDR3 nucleotides are TGTGCCTGGAGTGCACAGGGAGTCACTGAAGCTTTCTTT. It encodes CAWSAQGVTEAFF. The chain carries TRBV30 and TRBJ1-1; the D gene is possibly TRBD1 (6 bases). The V end was cut by 1 base, the J end by 4 bases, with 10 bases between. The CDR3 extends over 13 amino acids. Germline lookup yields CDR1 GTSNPN and CDR2 SVGIG (reference sequence).

There are a few counts of this clone. The chain is built from TRBV7-9 and TRBJ1-1; possible D gene TRBD1, 6 bases. This CDR3 is built from 14 residues. CDR1 is SEHNR, CDR2 FQNEAQ, per germline (reference sequence). Trimming removed 5 bases at V and 5 bases at J, with 15 bases between. DNA of the CDR3: TGTGCCAGCAGCCGTGACAGGTCGAGGACTGAAGCTTTCTTT. Translation: CASSRDRSRTEAFF.

V and J are TRBV5-5 and TRBJ1-5; D call uncertain. V was clipped by 6 bases and J by 0 bases, with 13 bases between them. The CDR3 has 15 residues. Germline V gene lookup returns CDR1 SGHKS and CDR2 YYEKEE (reference sequence). DNA of the CDR3: TGTGCCAGCATTCCGGTTTTAAATAGCAATCAGCCCCAGCATTTT. This codes for CASIPVLNSNQPQHF.

The chain joins TRBV9 to TRBJ1-6; 9 bases are shared with TRBD1. Trimming at V came to 3 bases and at J to 6 bases, leaving 10 bases not matched to a gene. This CDR3 region has 17 residues. The V gene's germline CDR1 is SGDLS and CDR2 YYNGEE. CDR3 in amino acids: CASSAPPGQGFNSPLHF. The CDR3, as DNA: TGTGCCAGCAGCGCCCCCCCGGGACAGGGTTTTAATTCACCCCTCCACTTT.

The chain couples TRBV6-6 to TRBJ2-1; 7 nucleotides align to TRBD2. V lost 8 bases to trimming and J lost 0 bases; unmatched junction nucleotides: 7. The CDR3 consists of 15 residues. CDR1 and CDR2 from the germline V gene are MNHNY and SVGAGI (reference sequence). CDR3 sequence reads: CASGGRGSSYNEQFF. CDR3 in DNA: TGTGCCAGCGGGGGGAGGGGAAGCTCCTACAATGAGCAGTTCTTC.

As concerns this clone: The same CDR3 also results from other DNA sequences found in this sample. The V and J genes are TRBV30 and TRBJ1-1; 7 bases fit TRBD1. There are 13 residues in the CDR3. With 1 base clipped from V and 2 bases from J, the junction kept 1 base outside the gene matches. CDR1 and CDR2 (germline): GTSNPN, SVGIG (reference sequence). The CDR3 loop reads CAWSGQGNTEAFF. Written as DNA, the CDR3 is TGTGCCTGGAGTGGACAGGGCAACACTGAAGCTTTCTTT.

The rearrangement joins TRBV28 to TRBJ1-1; D gene unclear. The germline V gene encodes CDR1 MDHEN and CDR2 SYDVKM. The CDR3 runs to 14 residues. V was shortened by 5 bases and J by 6 bases, with 16 bases between the two germline ends. This CDR3 is CASSPPGASAEAFF. In nucleotides, the CDR3 is TGTGCCAGCAGTCCCCCCGGCGCGAGCGCTGAAGCTTTCTTT.

The chain uses TRBV11-3 and TRBJ2-7; tentatively, D is TRBD2 (6 bases). Trimming stripped 1 base from V and 1 base from J, with 11 bases between. The germline CDR1 and CDR2 sequences are SGHNT and YENEEA. The CDR3 has 15 residues. The CDR3 sequence is CASSLGVAGSYEQYF. The CDR3 DNA reads as TGTGCCAGCAGCTTAGGGGTGGCGGGATCCTACGAGCAGTACTTC.

The rearrangement links TRBV5-1 to TRBJ1-4; a weak D match, TRBD1 (5 bases). CDR1 and CDR2 (germline): SGHRS, YFSETQ. CDR3 size: 14 residues. V shed 0 bases and J shed 6 bases, with 9 bases lying between them. The CDR3 here is CASSLERGYEKLFF. CDR3 in DNA: TGCGCCAGCAGCTTGGAAAGGGGATATGAAAAACTGTTTTTT. The full variable domain, completed using reference TRBV5-1 and TRBJ1-4, is KAGVTQTPRYLIKTRGQQVTLSCSPISGHRSVSWYQQTPGQGLQFLFEYFSETQRNKGNFPGRFSGRQFSNSRSEMNVSTLELGDSALYLCASSLERGYEKLFFGSGTQLSVL.

The chain joins TRBV2 to TRBJ1-2; D remains unclear. The V gene's germline CDR1 is SNHLY and CDR2 FYNNEI. This CDR3 has 13 residues. V lost 0 bases and J 4 bases, leaving 6 bases between the germline ends. This CDR3 is CASSEAPGYGYTF. Here the CDR3 DNA reads TGTGCCAGCAGTGAAGCGCCAGGCTATGGCTACACCTTC. Filled out from reference TRBV2 and TRBJ1-2, the complete variable domain reads EPEVTQTPSHQVTQMGQEVILRCVPISNHLYFYWYRQILGQKVEFLVSFYNNEISEKSEIFDDQFSVERPDGSNFTLKIRSTKLEDSAMYFCASSEAPGYGYTFGSGTRLTVV.

V usage is TRBV10-1 and J usage is TRBJ2-7, with D possibly TRBD1 on 6 matching bases. The V end was cut by 7 bases, the J end by 0 bases, with 13 bases between. Looked up from germline, CDR1 is WNHNN and CDR2 is SYGVQD (reference sequence). This CDR3 contains 14 residues. DNA of the CDR3: TGCGCCAGCACCCCTGACAGGAGCTCCTACGAGCAGTACTTC. It is translated as CASTPDRSSYEQYF.

The chain is built from TRBV2 and TRBJ2-7, with 7 positions matching TRBD1. J gave up 5 bases and V 5 bases, and 18 bases lay outside the gene matches. Germline CDR1 and CDR2: SNHLY and FYNNEI. CDR3 size: 17 residues. Here the CDR3 reads CASSPVTGITPFHEQYF. CDR3 nucleotide sequence: TGTGCCAGCAGTCCGGTGACAGGGATCACGCCTTTCCACGAGCAGTACTTC.

This rearrangement joins TRBV19 to TRBJ1-1; D is undetermined. Trimming left V 6 bases short and J 1 base short, with 15 bases between. The CDR3 runs to 15 residues. Germline V gene data show CDR1 as LNHDA and CDR2 as SQIVND (reference sequence). This chain's CDR3 is CASSRGREGNTEAFF. CDR3 DNA sequence: TGTGCCAGTAGCCGGGGTAGGGAGGGGAACACTGAAGCTTTCTTT.

V is TRBV29-1 and J is TRBJ2-7; a weak D match, TRBD1 (5 bases). The length of the CDR3 is 13 residues. V lost 4 bases, J lost 4 bases, and 14 bases lay in between. CDR1 and CDR2 (germline): SQVTM, ANQGSEA. The CDR3 coding sequence is TGCAGCGTTGGAAAGGACATGATTTACGAGCAGTACTTC. Amino acids: CSVGKDMIYEQYF.

The chain combines TRBV19 with TRBJ2-4, with D tentatively TRBD1 (6 bases). Trimming left V 6 bases short and J 6 bases short, with 12 bases between. Germline values: CDR1 LNHDA, CDR2 SQIVND (reference sequence). This CDR3 comprises 13 residues. CDR3 in amino acids: CASRGDIGNIQYF. CDR3 coding DNA: TGTGCCAGTAGGGGGGACATTGGAAACATTCAGTACTTC.

The chain combines TRBV18 with TRBJ2-1, with 12 bases aligning to TRBD2. Germline-derived CDR1 and CDR2 are KGHSH and LQKENI. The V segment lost 4 bases and the J segment 5 bases; nucleotides outside the gene matches: 6. The CDR3 totals 16 residues. This chain's CDR3 is CASSRTSGTTNNEQFF. In DNA, the CDR3 is TGTGCCAGCTCACGGACTAGCGGGACGACTAACAATGAGCAGTTCTTC.